The following is a T cell receptor (beta chain) sequence with its context. The treatment here: around 19 received Ad26.COV2.S at low or high dose, single or two shots; 5 received placebo; per-sample allocation not given. The study sampled participants on day 63 after the first vaccine or placebo injection. Vaccine was an Ad26 vector expressing Wuhan-strain SARS-CoV-2 spike. The data are from a study of Ad26.COV2.S vaccination and SARS-CoV-2 variants. Study overall: Intramuscular Ad26.COV2.S at 5x10^10 or 1x10^11 viral particles.

Germline V gene data show CDR1 as LNHDA and CDR2 as SQIVND (reference sequence). The CDR3 extends over 15 amino acids. The ends lost 0 bases at V and 6 bases at J; junction bases unmatched: 5. TCRdb keeps only in-frame clones here, not all; method: immunoSEQ multiplex PCR. This table has around 400,000 clones, roughly 90% appearing once. The V call is TRBV19, the J call TRBJ1-5; 7 positions match TRBD1. The receptor was derived from a person between 18 and 65 years old who received the Ad26.COV2.S COVID-19 vaccine or a placebo. Sequencing was performed on peripheral blood, taken in a trial of Ad26.COV2.S vaccine versus placebo. The CDR3 is CASSIEGGGVQPQHF. The CDR3 region has the DNA TGTGCCAGTAGTATAGAGGGAGGGGGCGTTCAGCCCCAGCATTTT.